The present T cell receptor beta chain was sequenced within a study of T cell repertoires in cytomegalovirus infection. Study overall: The study used recently identified HLA-C-restricted and well-studied HLA-B-restricted CMV epitopes. Study-wide points: Using cumulative public TCR beta family frequency, the authors identified those who carried CMV together with the relevant HLA. HLA-C-restricted, CMV-specific TCR beta clonotypes were dominant ex vivo.

The sample holds many counts of this clonotype. No antigen is known for it. Germline CDR1 is SGHTA and CDR2 is FQGNSA. The CDR3 sequence is 16 residues long. J gave up 3 bases and V 1 base, and 9 bases lay outside the gene matches. TCRdb analysed the reads with MiXCR anew, one entry per CDR3 protein. There are around 430,000 distinct CDR3 sequences in the sample; about 39% occur only once, and approximately 40% lies in the top ten. The source is a human donor in good health (CMV status not recorded). Some clones in this sample may be carry-over from other donors' samples. The sample here was cultured PBMCs, taken from culture after CMV antigen stimulation. The chain has TRBV7-2 and TRBJ2-7, with TRBD2 matching over 7 bases. The CDR3, as DNA: TGTGCCAGCAGCTTAGGAGGAGGGGCTAGCGGCTACGAGCAGTACTTC. This codes for CASSLGGGASGYEQYF. The full variable domain, in which reference TRBV7-2 and TRBJ2-7 provide the parts outside the CDR3, is GAGVSQSPSNKVTEKGKDVELRCDPISGHTALYWYRQSLGQGLEFLIYFQGNSAPDKSGLPSDRFSAERTGGSVSTLTIQRTQQEDSAVYLCASSLGGGASGYEQYFGPGTRLTVT.